This TCR beta chain appears in the sequencing data of a study of cytomegalovirus exposure and HLA in healthy donors. 13 Jbeta primers and 60 Vbeta primers were used for the PCR. As handled by the study authors: Later, roughly 80 million unique TCR beta chains were counted in an analysis, and some 11 million of them were shared. TCRdb keeps only in-frame clones here, not all; method: immunoSEQ multiplex PCR. The DNA was the basis for D and trimming; V, J and clone size are from that table. The sample data list more than 100,000 clones. Study observations and caveats: Despite most TCR sequences being rare, some public TCRs occurred in many donors.

In germline, CDR1 is MRHNA, CDR2 SNTAGT. CDR3 size: 20 residues. V was pared by 3 bases and J by 6 bases, with 27 bases between. As to this clone: Its antigen is as yet unknown.

The genes are TRBV6-4 and TRBJ1-6; D not certain. The sample was PBMCs. The origin of this receptor is a man aged 18-30 years in good health and CMV-seronegative. As DNA, the CDR3 is TGTGCCAGCAGTGAGGTAATATCGCAGGAGGTCACTACGGGTAATTCACCCCTCCACTTT. It is translated as CASSEVISQEVTTGNSPLHF.